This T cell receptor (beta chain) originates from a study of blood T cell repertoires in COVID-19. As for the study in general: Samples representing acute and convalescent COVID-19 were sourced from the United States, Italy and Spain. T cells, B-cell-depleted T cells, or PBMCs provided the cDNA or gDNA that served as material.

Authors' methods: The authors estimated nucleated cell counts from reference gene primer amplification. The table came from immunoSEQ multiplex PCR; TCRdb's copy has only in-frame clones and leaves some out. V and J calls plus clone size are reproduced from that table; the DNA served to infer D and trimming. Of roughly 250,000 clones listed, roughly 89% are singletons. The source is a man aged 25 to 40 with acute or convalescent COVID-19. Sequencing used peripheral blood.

CDR3 loop: CASIPSNTEAFF. Written as DNA, the CDR3 is TGTGCCAGCATTCCGTCGAACACTGAAGCTTTCTTT. V and J are TRBV28 and TRBJ1-1; D is undetermined. Germline V lookup: CDR1 MDHEN, CDR2 SYDVKM. The CDR3 is 12 amino acids. The V end was cut by 7 bases, the J end by 1 base, with 7 bases between. Combining the CDR3 with reference TRBV28 and TRBJ1-1 gives the whole variable domain DVKVTQSSRYLVKRTGEKVFLECVQDMDHENMFWYRQDPGLGLRLIYFSYDVKMKEKGDIPEGYSVSREKKERFSLILESASTNQTSMYLCASIPSNTEAFFGQGTRLTVV.